One and the same sample provided the 10 T cell receptor beta chains below, sequenced in a study of early T cells in non-severe SARS-CoV-2 infection. MiXCR was run by TCRdb on the 5' RACE reads, yielding one entry per CDR3 protein. Of 55,000 to 70,000 distinct CDR3 sequences in the sample, around 5.6% were seen once. The sequenced sample was whole blood. These receptors were obtained from an adult who was a healthcare worker with PCR-confirmed SARS-CoV-2 infection or an uninfected control (not recorded which).

At least ten counts were recorded for this clonotype. Here the CDR3 reads CASSGGTGRMAFF. CDR3 coding DNA: TGTGCCAGCAGCGGTGGGACAGGGAGGATGGCTTTCTTT. The chain is built from TRBV5-6 and TRBJ1-1; the match to TRBD1 covers 9 bases. CDR1 and CDR2 (germline): SGHDT, YYEEEE. The trim removed 4 bases at V and 11 bases at J, leaving 9 bases unmatched. CDR3 length: 13 amino acids.

This clonotype was detected many times. The chain uses TRBV10-3 and TRBJ2-6; TRBD1 matches at 9 bases. Losses at the gene ends were 11 bases for V and 0 bases for J; bases not matched to a gene: 11. The CDR3 has 17 amino acids. Per the germline V gene, CDR1 is ENHRY and CDR2 is SYGVKD. This CDR3 is CASNRGTGPSGANVLTF. In nucleotides, the CDR3 is TGTGCCTCTAACCGGGGGACAGGGCCCTCTGGGGCCAACGTCCTGACTTTC.

Many counts were recorded for this clonotype. This sequence joins TRBV4-1 and TRBJ1-2, with D tentatively TRBD1 (6 bases). Trimming took off 1 base at V and 8 bases at J, with 8 bases between the two ends. The germline gives CDR1 MGHRA, CDR2 YSYEKL. The CDR3 has 12 residues. CDR3: CASSQVTGGYTF. CDR3 DNA sequence: TGCGCCAGCAGCCAAGTGACAGGCGGCTACACCTTC.

The sample holds many counts of this clonotype. The chain is built from TRBV6-1 and TRBJ1-5; D remains ambiguous. This CDR3 has 14 amino acids. Germline V gene sequence: CDR1 MNHNS, CDR2 SASEGT. The V end was cut by 10 bases, the J end by 1 base, with 14 bases between. The CDR3, as DNA: TGTGCCATTACCGAGGGTTTCAGCAATCAGCCCCAGCATTTT. This translates into CAITEGFSNQPQHF.

This clonotype has ten or more counts. The chain combines TRBV4-1 with TRBJ1-2, with 7 bases aligning to TRBD1. Trimming cost V 2 bases and J 0 bases; bases outside gene matches: 12. The length of the CDR3 is 18 residues. Germline lookup yields CDR1 MGHRA and CDR2 YSYEKL. The CDR3 DNA follows: TGCGCCAGCAGCCAAAAAGGAGGGACAGCTTATGCTAACTATGGCTACACCTTC. It yields the protein CASSQKGGTAYANYGYTF.

Ten or more counts support this clonotype. The rearrangement links TRBV11-2 to TRBJ2-5; D might be TRBD1 (6 bases). CDR1 is SGHAT, CDR2 FQNNGV, per germline. V lost 1 base to trimming and J lost 5 bases, with 8 bases between them. This CDR3 has 13 residues. CDR3 coding DNA: TGTGCCAGCAGCTTAGGGACAGTCGAGACCCAGTACTTC. Encoded protein: CASSLGTVETQYF.

Ten or more counts support this clonotype. V and J are TRBV7-8 and TRBJ2-3, with D possibly being TRBD1 (5 bases). The V gene's germline CDR1 is SGHVS and CDR2 FQNEAQ. Trimming pared 4 bases from V and 0 bases from J, leaving 14 bases between. The CDR3 loop spans 16 amino acids. In nucleotides, the CDR3 is TGTGCCAGCAGCTACTTCCAGGGTTATAGCACAGATACGCAGTATTTT. The encoded protein is CASSYFQGYSTDTQYF.

The table lists this clonotype with a count of one. The rearrangement joins TRBV6-2 or TRBV6-3 to TRBJ2-7; the D is unclear. V lost 5 bases to trimming and J lost 6 bases, with 17 bases between them. CDR3 length equals 14 residues. The germline V gene encodes CDR1 MNHEY and CDR2 SVGEGT. The CDR3 bases are TGTGCCAGCAGTCTTTCCGGGCCATGCGGCGAGCAGTACTTC. It codes for CASSLSGPCGEQYF.

This clonotype showed up just a few times. The V gene is TRBV6-6, the J gene TRBJ1-2; D is uncertain. V was pared by 4 bases and J by 7 bases, with 10 bases between. The CDR3 is made up of 12 amino acids. Germline V gene sequence: CDR1 MNHNY, CDR2 SVGAGI (reference sequence). As DNA, the CDR3 is TGTGCCAGCAGTTTATCCGCCCTTGGCTACACCTTC. Its translation is CASSLSALGYTF.

This clonotype has only a few counts. The rearrangement joins TRBV7-8 to TRBJ2-1; possible D gene TRBD2, 6 bases. The germline V gene encodes CDR1 SGHVS and CDR2 FQNEAQ. Trimming took 4 bases from V and 12 from J, leaving 25 bases between them. The CDR3 has 16 residues. Here the CDR3 DNA reads TGTGCCAGCAGCTACGGCGGGAATCAAAAAAGTTTCGGGCAGTTCTTC. Protein sequence: CASSYGGNQKSFGQFF. Using reference TRBV7-8 and TRBJ2-1 for the parts outside the CDR3, the full variable domain is GAGVSQSPRYKVAKRGQDVALRCDPISGHVSLFWYQQALGQGPEFLTYFQNEAQLDKSGLPSDRFFAERPEGSVSTLKIQRTQQEDSAVYLCASSYGGNQKSFGQFFGPGTRLTVL.